A single sample is the source of the 7 T cell receptor beta chains below, sequenced in a study of T cells after yellow fever vaccination. TCRdb re-called the 5' RACE reads through MiXCR, storing one row per CDR3 protein. This table holds around 310,000 distinct CDR3 sequences, around 4% found once. This specimen consisted of PBMCs, obtained on the day of the yellow fever booster vaccination. The origin of the receptors is a man between 18 and 29 years old who received the YFV17D yellow fever vaccine.

In its sample, this clonotype was seen a few times. V usage is TRBV6-5 and J usage is TRBJ1-5, with 8 bases that match TRBD1. The CDR3 has 15 residues. V lost 5 bases to trimming and J lost 4 bases; unmatched junction nucleotides: 7. Germline V gives CDR1 MNHEY, CDR2 SVGAGI. CDR3 DNA: TGTGCCAGCAGTCCGACCGGGACAGGTAATCAGCCCCAGCATTTT. Protein sequence: CASSPTGTGNQPQHF.

The sample holds many counts of this clonotype. The genes are TRBV5-1 and TRBJ1-2, with 9 bases identical to TRBD1. Trimming at V came to 4 bases and at J to 8 bases, leaving 3 bases not matched to a gene. The V gene's germline CDR1 is SGHRS and CDR2 YFSETQ. This CDR3 comprises 12 residues. CDR3 DNA sequence: TGCGCCAGCAGCGGACAGGGGATGGGCTACACCTTC. Translated, it gives CASSGQGMGYTF.

This chain links TRBV6-5 with TRBJ2-7; tentatively, D is TRBD2 (6 bases). V shed 6 bases and J shed 3 bases, with 12 bases lying between them. Germline V gives CDR1 MNHEY, CDR2 SVGAGI. The CDR3 has 13 amino acids. CDR3 nucleotide sequence: TGTGCCAGCAGACCATCCGGGGGCTACGAGCAGTACTTC. Protein product: CASRPSGGYEQYF.

This clonotype showed up many times. J is TRBJ1-4 and V is TRBV4-3; D is unclear. CDR1 is LGHNA, CDR2 YSLEER, per germline. Trimming removed 0 bases from V and 6 bases from J, with 26 bases in between. The CDR3 is 20 amino acids. As DNA, the CDR3 is TGCGCCAGCAGCCAAGATTACCGGGGAATGGGAGGATCCCAACATGAAAAACTGTTTTTT. Its translation is CASSQDYRGMGGSQHEKLFF.

This clonotype was counted ten times or more. The rearrangement uses TRBV9 and TRBJ2-5; maybe TRBD2 (6 bases). Germline V CDR1 and CDR2: SGDLS, YYNGEE. The CDR3 covers 15 residues. Trimming took off 3 bases at V and 4 bases at J, with 16 bases between the two ends. The CDR3 loop reads CASSAGLRRGETQYF. The CDR3, as DNA: TGTGCCAGCAGCGCCGGCCTGAGGAGGGGAGAGACCCAGTACTTC.

There are many counts of this clonotype. The chain employs TRBV12-3 or TRBV12-4 and TRBJ2-5, with a weak D call TRBD2 (5 bases). The CDR3 length is 12 residues. V was cut by 4 bases and J by 5 bases, with 8 bases left in between. This CDR3 is CASSSSPETQYF. The CDR3 DNA is TGTGCCAGCAGTTCTAGCCCCGAGACCCAGTACTTC.

The rearrangement joins TRBV25-1 to TRBJ2-3; 7 nucleotides match TRBD2. After removal of 4 bases from V and 11 bases from J, the junction contained 3 bases not matched to a gene. Germline CDR1 reads MGHDK; CDR2 reads SYGVNS. This CDR3 spans 11 amino acids. The CDR3 loop reads CASSGDYKQYF. The CDR3 nucleotides read TGTGCCAGCAGTGGGGACTACAAGCAGTATTTT.